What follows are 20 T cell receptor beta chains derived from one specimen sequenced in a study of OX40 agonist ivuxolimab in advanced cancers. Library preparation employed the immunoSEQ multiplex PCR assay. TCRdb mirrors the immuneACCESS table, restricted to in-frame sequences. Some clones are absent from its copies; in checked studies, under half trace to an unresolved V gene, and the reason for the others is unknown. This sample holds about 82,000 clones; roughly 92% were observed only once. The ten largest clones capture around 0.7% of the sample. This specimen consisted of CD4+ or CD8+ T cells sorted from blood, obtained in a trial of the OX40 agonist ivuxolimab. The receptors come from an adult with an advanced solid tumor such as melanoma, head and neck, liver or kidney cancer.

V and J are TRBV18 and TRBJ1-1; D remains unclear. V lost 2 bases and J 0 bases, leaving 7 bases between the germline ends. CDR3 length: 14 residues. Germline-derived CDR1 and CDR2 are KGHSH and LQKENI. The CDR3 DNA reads TGTGCCAGCTCACCAGAGACGGTGAACACTGAAGCTTTCTTT. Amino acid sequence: CASSPETVNTEAFF.

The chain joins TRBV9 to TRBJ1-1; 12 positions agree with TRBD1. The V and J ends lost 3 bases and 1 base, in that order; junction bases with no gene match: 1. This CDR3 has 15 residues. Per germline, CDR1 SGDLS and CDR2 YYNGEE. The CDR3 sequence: CASSEGQGANTEAFF. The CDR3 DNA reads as TGTGCCAGCAGCGAGGGACAGGGGGCGAACACTGAAGCTTTCTTT.

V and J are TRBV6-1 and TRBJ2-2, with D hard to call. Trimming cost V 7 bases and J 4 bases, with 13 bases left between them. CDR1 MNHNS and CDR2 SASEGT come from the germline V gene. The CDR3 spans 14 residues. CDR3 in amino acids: CASIRSGPTGELFF. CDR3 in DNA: TGTGCCAGCATTAGGTCCGGACCCACCGGGGAGCTGTTTTTT.

CDR3 DNA: TGTGCCAGCAGTGAAGCGGGACGGGCAGAAGCTTTCTTT. This translates into CASSEAGRAEAFF. This chain joins TRBV2 and TRBJ1-1; weak D call: TRBD1 (5 bases). The V end lost 0 bases, the J end lost 8 bases, and 10 bases lay between the germline ends. The CDR3 covers 13 residues. In germline, CDR1 is SNHLY, CDR2 FYNNEI.

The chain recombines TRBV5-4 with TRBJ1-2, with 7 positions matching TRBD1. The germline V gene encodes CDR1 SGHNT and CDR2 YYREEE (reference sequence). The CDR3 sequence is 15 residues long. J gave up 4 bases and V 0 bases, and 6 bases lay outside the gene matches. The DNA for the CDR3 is TGTGCCAGCAGCTTGGAAGGGACAGATATCTATGGCTACACCTTC. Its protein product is CASSLEGTDIYGYTF.

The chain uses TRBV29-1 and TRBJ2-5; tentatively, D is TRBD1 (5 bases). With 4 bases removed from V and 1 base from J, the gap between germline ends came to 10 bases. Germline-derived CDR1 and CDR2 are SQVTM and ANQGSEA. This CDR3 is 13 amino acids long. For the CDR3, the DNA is TGCAGCGTTGCGCGCCAGGGCCAAGAGACCCAGTACTTC. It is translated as CSVARQGQETQYF.

The CDR3 sequence: CASSPLSEQFF. As DNA, the CDR3 is TGTGCCAGCTCACCACTTAGTGAGCAGTTCTTC. The chain links TRBV18 to TRBJ2-1; unclear D gene. This CDR3 is built from 11 residues. CDR1 is KGHSH, CDR2 LQKENI, per germline. Trimming removed 1 base from V and 9 bases from J, with 4 bases in between. Looking up the rest from reference TRBV18 and TRBJ2-1 gives the full variable domain: NAGVMQNPRHLVRRRGQEARLRCSPMKGHSHVYWYRQLPEEGLKFMVYLQKENIIDESGMPKERFSAEFPKEGPSILRIQQVVRGDSAAYFCASSPLSEQFFGPGTRLTVL.

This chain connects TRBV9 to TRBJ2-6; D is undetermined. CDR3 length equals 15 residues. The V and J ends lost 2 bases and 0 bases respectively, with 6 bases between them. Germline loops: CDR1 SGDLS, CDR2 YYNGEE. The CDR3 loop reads CASSVGHSGANVLTF. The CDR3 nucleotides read TGTGCCAGCAGCGTCGGTCACTCTGGGGCCAACGTCCTGACTTTC.

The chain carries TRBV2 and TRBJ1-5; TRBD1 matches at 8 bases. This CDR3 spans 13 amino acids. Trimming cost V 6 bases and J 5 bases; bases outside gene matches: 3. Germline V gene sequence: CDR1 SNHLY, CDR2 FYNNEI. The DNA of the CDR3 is TGTGCCAGCAGAGGACAGGGAGATCAGCCCCAGCATTTT. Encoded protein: CASRGQGDQPQHF.

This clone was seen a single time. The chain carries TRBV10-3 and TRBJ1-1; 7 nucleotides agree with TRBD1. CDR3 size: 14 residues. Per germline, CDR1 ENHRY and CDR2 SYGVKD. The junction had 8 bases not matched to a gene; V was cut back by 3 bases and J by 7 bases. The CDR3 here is CAISDPGQTFEAFF. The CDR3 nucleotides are TGTGCCATCAGTGACCCGGGACAGACCTTTGAAGCTTTCTTT.

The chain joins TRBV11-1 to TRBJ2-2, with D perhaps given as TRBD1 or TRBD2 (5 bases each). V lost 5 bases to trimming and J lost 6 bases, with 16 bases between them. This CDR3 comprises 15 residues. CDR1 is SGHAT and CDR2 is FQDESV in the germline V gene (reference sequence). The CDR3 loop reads CASSQGPVLAGELFF. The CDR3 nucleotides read TGTGCCAGCAGCCAGGGACCGGTATTGGCCGGGGAGCTGTTTTTT.

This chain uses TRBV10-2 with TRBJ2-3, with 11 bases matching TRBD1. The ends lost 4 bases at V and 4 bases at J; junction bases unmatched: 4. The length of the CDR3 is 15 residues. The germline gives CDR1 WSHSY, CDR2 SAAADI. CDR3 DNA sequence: TGCGCCAGCAGTGGCCGGACAGGGGGCCCAGATACGCAGTATTTT. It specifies CASSGRTGGPDTQYF.

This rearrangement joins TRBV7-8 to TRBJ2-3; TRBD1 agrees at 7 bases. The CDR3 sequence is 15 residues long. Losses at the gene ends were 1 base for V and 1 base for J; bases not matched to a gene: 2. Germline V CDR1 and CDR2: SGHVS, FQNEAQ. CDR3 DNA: TGTGCCAGCAGCTTAGTGGGACAGCGCACAGATACGCAGTATTTT. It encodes CASSLVGQRTDTQYF.

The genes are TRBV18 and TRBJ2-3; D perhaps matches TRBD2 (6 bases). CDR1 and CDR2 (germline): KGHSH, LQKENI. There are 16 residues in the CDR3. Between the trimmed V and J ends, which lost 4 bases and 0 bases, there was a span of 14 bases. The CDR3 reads CASSRATGASTDTQYF. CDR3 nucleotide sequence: TGTGCCAGCTCACGGGCGACGGGAGCTAGCACAGATACGCAGTATTTT.

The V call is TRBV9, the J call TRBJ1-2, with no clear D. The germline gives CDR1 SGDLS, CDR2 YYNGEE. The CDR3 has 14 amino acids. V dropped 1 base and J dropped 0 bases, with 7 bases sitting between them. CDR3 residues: CASSVSQTNYGYTF. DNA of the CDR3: TGTGCCAGCAGCGTATCACAAACTAACTATGGCTACACCTTC.

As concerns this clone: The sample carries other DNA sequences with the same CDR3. CDR3: CASSERGASYEQYF. CDR3 sequence (DNA): TGTGCCAGCAGTGAACGGGGGGCGTCCTACGAGCAGTACTTC. V usage is TRBV6-1 and J usage is TRBJ2-7, with D perhaps matching TRBD2 (7 bases). Between the trimmed V and J ends, which lost 2 bases and 1 base, there was a span of 9 bases. The CDR3 contains 14 residues. Per the germline V gene, CDR1 is MNHNS and CDR2 is SASEGT.

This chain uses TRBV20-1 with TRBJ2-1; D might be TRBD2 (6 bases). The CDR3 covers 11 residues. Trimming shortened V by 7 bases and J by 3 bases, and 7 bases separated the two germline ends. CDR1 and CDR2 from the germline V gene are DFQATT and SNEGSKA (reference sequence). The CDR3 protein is CSVGGYNEQFF. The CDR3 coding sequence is TGCAGTGTCGGGGGCTACAATGAGCAGTTCTTC.

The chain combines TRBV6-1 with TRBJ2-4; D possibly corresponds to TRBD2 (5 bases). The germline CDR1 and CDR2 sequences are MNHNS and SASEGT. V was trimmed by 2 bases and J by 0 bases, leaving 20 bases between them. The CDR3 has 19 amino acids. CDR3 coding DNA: TGTGCCAGCAGTGAATATGTGGGTTCAGACTACCTAGCCAAAAACATTCAGTACTTC. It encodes CASSEYVGSDYLAKNIQYF.

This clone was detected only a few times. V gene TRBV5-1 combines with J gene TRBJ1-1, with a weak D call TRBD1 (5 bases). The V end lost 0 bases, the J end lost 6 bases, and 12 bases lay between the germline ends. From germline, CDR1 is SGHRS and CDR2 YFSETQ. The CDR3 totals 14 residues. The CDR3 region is CASSLVGGRAEAFF. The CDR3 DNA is TGCGCCAGCAGCTTGGTTGGGGGGAGGGCTGAAGCTTTCTTT.

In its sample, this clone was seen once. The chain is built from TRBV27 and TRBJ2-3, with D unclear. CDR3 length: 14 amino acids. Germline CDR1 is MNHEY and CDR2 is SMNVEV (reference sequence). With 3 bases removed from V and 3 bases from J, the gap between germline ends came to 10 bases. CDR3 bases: TGTGCCAGCAGTTTTGAGTGGGAAACAGATACGCAGTATTTT. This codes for CASSFEWETDTQYF.